The TCR beta chain under discussion was sequenced for a study of Ad26.COV2.S vaccination and SARS-CoV-2 variants (dated by TCRdb to the early 2020s). The study in broad terms: Donors in the vaccine arm were drawn from COV1001, a phase I-IIa trial of Ad26.COV2.S in healthy adults that was multicentre, randomized, double-blind and placebo-controlled. Sequencing of the TCRbeta repertoire served to evaluate the specificity and breadth of SARS-CoV-2-reactive T cell receptors following Ad26.COV2.S vaccination. Investigators remained blinded to trial group allocation during experiments and outcome assessment. A total of 32 samples were included in the TCR-sequenced set, comprising roughly 19 Ad26.COV2.S vaccine recipients, 5 placebo recipients and 8 SARS-CoV-2 convalescent individuals. Ad26.COV2.S was given intramuscularly at 5x10^10 or 1x10^11 viral particles, as a single shot or as two shots 56 days apart. Trial participants were randomized into five groups of five, in which low-dose or high-dose Ad26.COV2.S was given once or twice, or placebo was given on both occasions.

Read against the paper, the sample's treatment or condition label means: some 20 received Ad26.COV2.S at low or high dose, single or two shots; about 5 received placebo; per-sample allocation not given. For vaccine and placebo recipients, the sequenced repertoires came from samples collected on day 63 after the first injection. In Cohort 1b, fewer than 30 adults aged 18-55 years were enrolled at a single site in Boston, USA, between 29 July and 7 August 2020. Ad26.COV2.S was a replication-incompetent adenovirus type 26 vector expressing a prefusion-stabilized SARS-CoV-2 spike protein from the original Wuhan strain. A remark on this clone: No antigen is known for it. Per-nucleotide qualities are absent, and no much larger clonotype sits a single base away.

Findings and caveats that apply to the study as a whole: The study was not powered to compare responses between vaccine doses or regimens. After vaccination, spike-specific CD8+ and CD4+ T cell responses were reported to show substantial breadth. Comparable non-spike TCR breadth was observed between vaccine and placebo recipients, consistent with only spike being contained in the vaccine. Spike-specific TCR breadth was higher in Ad26.COV2.S recipients than in placebo recipients (P = 0.0014). The authors noted that the TCR breadth and depth analyses may have underestimated total T cell responses.

The immunoSEQ Assay was the method used to sequence TCRbeta CDR3 regions. After extraction, genomic DNA underwent amplification by bias-controlled multiplex PCR, followed by high-throughput sequencing. The published analysis was carried out like this. To quantify the absolute abundance of each unique TCRbeta CDR3 region, sequences were collapsed and filtered. Usable DNA was measured by amplifying reference genes present in all nucleated cells, and TCRbeta template counts were normalized to that usable DNA to estimate T cell fraction. Repertoire TCRs were annotated as SARS-CoV-2-specific when V gene, CDR3 amino acid sequence and J gene were exactly matched to a known reactive TCR set. The reference SARS-CoV-2 TCR set came from MIRA and was filtered for enrichment in COVID-19-positive ImmuneCODE repertoires, removing public or cross-reactive TCRs. Drawing on the MIRA antigens, annotated TCRs were analysed further at the level of specific ORF or position within ORF. Depth was the summed frequency of annotated unique rearrangements, while breadth was defined as annotated unique rearrangements over total unique productive rearrangements. TCR breadth was compared between groups using two-sided Wilcoxon rank-sum tests. The table was pulled from immuneACCESS by TCRdb, which kept in-frame rearrangements only. Such tables lose some clones; where checked, under half of the loss comes from unresolved V genes, and the rest has no known cause. V, J and clone size are taken as reported in that table, and D and trimming were inferred from the DNA itself. The sample records 350,000 to 400,000 clones, about 88% of which are singletons. Jointly, the top ten make up approximately 3.7% of the sample.

The specimen comprised peripheral blood, sampled in a trial of Ad26.COV2.S vaccine versus placebo. The TCR was taken from a person aged 18-60 years who received the Ad26.COV2.S COVID-19 vaccine or a placebo.

CDR3 region: CASSEGQRVGEKLFF. The sequenced DNA: TGTGCCAGCAGTGAAGGTCAGAGGGTTGGGGAAAAACTGTTTTTT. The chain uses TRBV6-1 and TRBJ1-4; no D segment can be confidently identified. The germline ends are 14 bases apart after V is trimmed by 1 base and J by 8 bases. Including cysteine and phenylalanine, the CDR3 has 15 amino acids. The only DNA kept is the CDR3, 45 bases in frame from the first base. The germline V gene yields MNHNS for CDR1 and SASEGT for CDR2.